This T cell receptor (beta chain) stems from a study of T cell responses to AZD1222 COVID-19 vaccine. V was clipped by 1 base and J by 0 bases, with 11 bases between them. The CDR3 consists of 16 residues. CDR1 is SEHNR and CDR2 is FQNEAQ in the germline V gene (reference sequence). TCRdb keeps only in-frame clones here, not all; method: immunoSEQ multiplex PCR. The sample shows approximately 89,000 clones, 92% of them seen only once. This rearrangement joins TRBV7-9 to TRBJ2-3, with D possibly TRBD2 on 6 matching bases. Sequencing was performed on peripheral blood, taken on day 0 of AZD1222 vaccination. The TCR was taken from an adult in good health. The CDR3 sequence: CASSLDGGGSTDTQYF. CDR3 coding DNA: TGTGCCAGCAGCTTAGATGGCGGAGGGAGCACAGATACGCAGTATTTT.